A single T cell receptor beta chain is shown here with its context. What it binds is unknown. V lost 1 base and J 8 bases, leaving 15 bases between the germline ends. Germline loops: CDR1 SGHVS, CDR2 FQNEAQ. The CDR3 is 15 residues long. The data are from a study of siplizumab effects on memory and regulatory T cells. Study findings and constraints: The mean Treg-derived percentage of mappable alloreactive CD4+ clones was under 75% with siplizumab compared with roughly 26% in controls.

The method was immunoSEQ multiplex PCR; TCRdb's version includes in-frame clones alone and lacks a portion of them. Of 65,000 to 85,000 clones in the sample, roughly 93% were seen once. The source of this sequence is a human donor in good health. Input material: CD8+ T cells sorted from blood. The chain links TRBV7-8 to TRBJ2-4; a weak D match, TRBD1 (6 bases). CDR3 coding DNA: TGTGCCAGCAGCTTAGACAGGGCAATGGGGGACATTCAGTACTTC. Its translation is CASSLDRAMGDIQYF.